A single sample is the source of the 16 T cell receptor beta chains below, sequenced in a study of vaccination and CD4 T cells after COVID-19. Treatment reported: roughly 11-day PBMC culture with coronavirus spike peptide pools or control peptides (ViraFEST assay). The unexposed donor's CD4+ T cells were collected before the COVID-19 pandemic (2011-2018). Cultured CD4+ T cells had their DNA profiled by the Oncomine TCR Beta short-read assay. It was cultured CD4+ T cells from which genomic DNA was extracted. Each CDR3 protein gets one entry after TCRdb re-called the PCR reads with MiXCR. The profile covers several thousand distinct CDR3 sequences, with approximately 35% appearing a single time and 21% taken by the ten largest. These receptors lack a known antigen. The sample consisted of CD4+ T cells from blood, cultured in vitro. These receptors were taken from a human donor in good health.

This clonotype was seen only a few times. The chain combines TRBV20-1 with TRBJ2-1; D is possibly TRBD2 (6 bases). Germline V gives CDR1 DFQATT, CDR2 SNEGSKA (reference sequence). Deletions cut 6 bases from V and 0 bases from J, with 12 bases between. CDR3 length: 14 residues. CDR3 sequence (DNA): TGCAGTGCCCCTAGCGAGAGCTCCTACAATGAGCAGTTCTTC. Encoded protein: CSAPSESSYNEQFF.

The CDR3 DNA sequence: TGTGCCAGCAGCCCCGGAGATGGATACCACTACGAGCAGTACTTC. Translation: CASSPGDGYHYEQYF. This chain joins TRBV7-8 and TRBJ2-7; no definite D call. Germline CDR1 SGHVS, CDR2 FQNEAQ. The CDR3 runs 15 residues. V was shortened by 5 bases and J by 3 bases, with 17 bases between the two germline ends.

The chain combines TRBV12-3 or TRBV12-4 with TRBJ2-3, with 12 bases fitting TRBD2. J lost 1 base, V lost 3 bases, and 5 bases had no gene match. CDR3 length: 17 amino acids. The CDR3: CASSLALAGGRTDTQYF. CDR3 DNA: TGTGCCAGCAGTTTGGCACTAGCGGGAGGTCGCACAGATACGCAGTATTTT.

This clonotype was seen a few times. V gene TRBV20-1 combines with J gene TRBJ2-2; D may be TRBD2 (6 bases). The CDR3 covers 14 residues. CDR1 and CDR2 from the germline V gene are DFQATT and SNEGSKA (reference sequence). The V and J ends lost 7 bases and 7 bases respectively, with 19 bases between them. CDR3 DNA sequence: TGCAGTGTTTTTGCGGGATCTAGCAGCGGGGAGCTGTTTTTT. As protein: CSVFAGSSSGELFF.

This chain uses TRBV20-1 with TRBJ1-2; D not certain. Trimming left V 3 bases short and J 8 bases short, with 10 bases between. Per germline, CDR1 DFQATT and CDR2 SNEGSKA (reference sequence). The CDR3 extends over 11 amino acids. The CDR3: CSARDLVGYTF. The CDR3 DNA is TGCAGTGCTAGGGACCTCGTCGGCTACACCTTC.

This clonotype turned up a few times. The chain has TRBV20-1 and TRBJ1-6; D remains ambiguous. Looked up from germline, CDR1 is DFQATT and CDR2 is SNEGSKA (reference sequence). The CDR3 is 16 amino acids. Between the trimmed V and J ends, which lost 5 bases and 6 bases, there was a span of 20 bases. CDR3: CSAQERIVAVNSPLHF. CDR3 DNA: TGCAGTGCTCAAGAGAGGATAGTTGCAGTTAATTCACCCCTCCACTTT.

V is TRBV30 and J is TRBJ2-5, with 9 bases fitting TRBD2. CDR3 length equals 17 residues. V trimming: 0 bases; J trimming: 3 bases; junction bases outside the gene matches: 11. Germline lookup yields CDR1 GTSNPN and CDR2 SVGIG (reference sequence). The CDR3, as DNA: TGTGCCTGGAGTGTACCCCTGGGGCGGGAGGGTGAAGAGACCCAGTACTTC. Amino acid sequence: CAWSVPLGREGEETQYF.

The rearrangement joins TRBV20-1 to TRBJ2-1; D is perhaps TRBD1 or TRBD2 (6 bases each). CDR3 length equals 17 residues. The germline V and J ends were trimmed by 1 base and 3 bases, with 19 bases remaining between them. From germline, CDR1 is DFQATT and CDR2 SNEGSKA (reference sequence). The CDR3 here is CSARGFVGRDNYNEQFF. CDR3 in DNA: TGCAGTGCTAGAGGCTTCGTAGGGCGGGACAACTACAATGAGCAGTTCTTC.

The chain has TRBV18 and TRBJ2-7, with a weak D call TRBD1 (6 bases). CDR1 and CDR2 (germline): KGHSH, LQKENI. V shed 5 bases and J shed 2 bases, with 13 bases lying between them. This CDR3 comprises 14 residues. The CDR3 nucleotides read TGTGCCAGCTCAGCTACCACAGGGACCTACGAGCAGTACTTC. Protein sequence: CASSATTGTYEQYF.

The chain has TRBV28 and TRBJ2-7; tentative D call: TRBD1 (6 bases). V was cut by 6 bases and J by 0 bases, with 15 bases left in between. Germline V gene sequence: CDR1 MDHEN, CDR2 SYDVKM. The CDR3 totals 15 residues. CDR3 sequence reads: CASRRKTGNSYEQYF. DNA of the CDR3: TGTGCCAGCAGGAGAAAGACAGGTAACTCCTACGAGCAGTACTTC.

The sample holds a few counts of this clonotype. The chain has TRBV21-1 and TRBJ1-3. TRBV21-1 is an annotated pseudogene. The CDR3 length is 15 residues. CDR3 bases: TGTGCCAGCAGGAACTGGACTGACTCTGGAAACACCATATATTTT. It translates to CASRNWTDSGNTIYF.

This clonotype was seen just once. The chain carries TRBV5-4 and TRBJ2-3, with 7 positions matching TRBD2. This CDR3 has 10 residues. Germline values: CDR1 SGHNT, CDR2 YYREEE (reference sequence). V shed 10 bases and J 6 bases; nucleotides not matched to a gene: 2. The CDR3 is CADGGDTQYF. In DNA form, the CDR3 reads TGTGCCGACGGGGGGGATACGCAGTATTTT.

The V call is TRBV11-2, the J call TRBJ2-3; 11 bases map to TRBD2. From germline, CDR1 is SGHAT and CDR2 FQNNGV. V shed 2 bases, J shed 5 bases, and the junction held 9 bases outside the gene matches. The length of the CDR3 is 17 residues. CDR3 coding DNA: TGTGCCAGCAGCTTAAGACTAGCGGGACGGTGGGGAGATACGCAGTATTTT. Amino acid sequence: CASSLRLAGRWGDTQYF. The full variable domain, in which reference TRBV11-2 and TRBJ2-3 provide the parts outside the CDR3, is EAGVAQSPRYKIIEKRQSVAFWCNPISGHATLYWYQQILGQGPKLLIQFQNNGVVDDSQLPKDRFSAERLKGVDSTLKIQPAKLEDSAVYLCASSLRLAGRWGDTQYFGPGTRLTVL.

The chain carries TRBV27 and TRBJ1-1; tentative D call: TRBD1 (5 bases). CDR3 length: 15 residues. Deletions cut 6 bases from V and 6 bases from J, with 20 bases between. Looked up from germline, CDR1 is MNHEY and CDR2 is SMNVEV (reference sequence). CDR3 sequence: CASREWDGRPAEAFF. The CDR3 nucleotides read TGTGCCAGCAGAGAGTGGGACGGGCGCCCGGCTGAAGCTTTCTTT.

The J gene is TRBJ2-5, the V gene TRBV6-1, with D tentatively TRBD2 (6 bases). The V gene's germline CDR1 is MNHNS and CDR2 SASEGT. Trimming took 4 bases from V and 3 from J, leaving 15 bases between them. The CDR3 loop spans 15 amino acids. In DNA, the CDR3 is TGTGCCAGCAGTGCCAGTAGCGGATCAAAAGAGACCCAGTACTTC. It yields the protein CASSASSGSKETQYF.

This clonotype showed up just a few times. V is TRBV6-1 and J is TRBJ1-5, with D tentatively TRBD1 (5 bases). This CDR3 comprises 14 residues. Germline CDR1 is MNHNS and CDR2 is SASEGT. V lost 6 bases, J lost 3 bases, and 12 bases lay in between. CDR3 protein: CASSRGGDNQPQHF. CDR3 nucleotide sequence: TGTGCCAGCAGCCGTGGAGGGGACAATCAGCCCCAGCATTTT.